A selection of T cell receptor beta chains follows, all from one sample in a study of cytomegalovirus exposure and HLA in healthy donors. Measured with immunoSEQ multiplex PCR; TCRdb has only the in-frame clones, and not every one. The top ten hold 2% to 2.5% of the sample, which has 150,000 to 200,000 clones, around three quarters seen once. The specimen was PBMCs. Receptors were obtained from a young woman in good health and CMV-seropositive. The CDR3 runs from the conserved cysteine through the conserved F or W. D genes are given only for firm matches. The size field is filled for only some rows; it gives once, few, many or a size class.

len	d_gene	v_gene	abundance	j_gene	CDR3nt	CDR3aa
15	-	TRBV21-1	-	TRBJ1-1	TGTGCCAGCAGCAAAGGACAGGGGGCGAACACTGAAGCTTTCTTT	CASSKGQGANTEAFF
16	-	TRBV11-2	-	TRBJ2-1	TGTGCCAGCAGCTCGCGAGGAGGGGGCATAAAAAATGAGCAGTTCTTC	CASSSRGGGIKNEQFF
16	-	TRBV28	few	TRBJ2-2	TGTGCCAGCAGTTTTCCCAGAATGGACAGCACCGGGGAGCTGTTTTTT	CASSFPRMDSTGELFF
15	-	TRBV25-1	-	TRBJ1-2	TGTGCCAGCAGTTCACACAGGGTAGGAGACTATGGCTACACCTTC	CASSSHRVGDYGYTF
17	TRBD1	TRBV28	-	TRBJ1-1	TGTGCCAGCAGTTTACCCGGACAGGGACGGGTAAACACTGAAGCTTTCTTT	CASSLPGQGRVNTEAFF
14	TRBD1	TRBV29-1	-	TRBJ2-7	TGCAGCGTTCCCTCGGACAGGGGGCACTACGAGCAGTACTTC	CSVPSDRGHYEQYF
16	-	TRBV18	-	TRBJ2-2	TGTGCCAGCTCACTCCGAGGCCAGATGAACACCGGGGAGCTGTTTTTT	CASSLRGQMNTGELFF
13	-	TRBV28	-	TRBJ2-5	TGTGCCAGCAGTGAGATTGTACAAGAGACCCAGTACTTC	CASSEIVQETQYF
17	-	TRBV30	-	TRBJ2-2	TGTGCCTGGAGTGTACTAAGGTTCGGCACCCACACCGGGGAGCTGTTTTTT	CAWSVLRFGTHTGELFF
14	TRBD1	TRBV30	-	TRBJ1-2	TGTGCCTGGAGCGCTGGACAGGGAAACTATGGCTACACCTTC	CAWSAGQGNYGYTF
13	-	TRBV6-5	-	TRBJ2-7	TGTGCCACTCGGACTGCATTTCAATACGAGCAGTACTTC	CATRTAFQYEQYF
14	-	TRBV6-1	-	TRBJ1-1	TGTGCCAGCAGTGAAAGGGGACAGAACACTGAAGCTTTCTTT	CASSERGQNTEAFF
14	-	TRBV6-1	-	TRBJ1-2	TGTGCCAGCAGGGCAGTGGGCTCCGACTATGGCTACACCTTC	CASRAVGSDYGYTF
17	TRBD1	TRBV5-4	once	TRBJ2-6	TGTGCCAGCAGACTGGGACAGGGTTCCTCTGGGGCCAACGTCCTGACTTTC	CASRLGQGSSGANVLTF
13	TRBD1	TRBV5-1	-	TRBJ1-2	TGCGCCAGCTCCCCGGGACAGGAGTATGGCTACACCTTC	CASSPGQEYGYTF
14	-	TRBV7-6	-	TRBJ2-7	TGTGCCAGCAGCTTAGTCGTCGGGGCCTACGAGCAGTACTTC	CASSLVVGAYEQYF
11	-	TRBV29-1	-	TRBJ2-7	TGCAGCGTTGATAGGGGGAACGAGCAGTACTTC	CSVDRGNEQYF
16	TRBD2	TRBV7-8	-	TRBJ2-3	TGTGCCAGCAGACGGACGGGACTAGCCGTCACAGATACGCAGTATTTT	CASRRTGLAVTDTQYF
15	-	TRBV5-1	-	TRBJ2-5	TGCGCCAGCAGCTTGATGCGTCTGAACCAAGAGACCCAGTACTTC	CASSLMRLNQETQYF
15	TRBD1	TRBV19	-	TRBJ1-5	TGTGCCAGTAGTATGCGGCAGGGGGCAGGGCAGCCCCAGCATTTT	CASSMRQGAGQPQHF
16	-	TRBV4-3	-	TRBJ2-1	TGCGCCAGCAGCCAAGATGGTCAGGACAGCCACAATGAGCAGTTCTTC	CASSQDGQDSHNEQFF
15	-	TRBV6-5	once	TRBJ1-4	TGTGCCAGCAGTTACACTGGACAGCCTAATGAAAAACTGTTTTTT	CASSYTGQPNEKLFF
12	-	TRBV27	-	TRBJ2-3	TGTGCCAGCAGTTTCAGGGCAGGTACGCAGTATTTT	CASSFRAGTQYF
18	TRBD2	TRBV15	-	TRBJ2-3	TGTGCCACCAGCAGAGGGTCAGGACTAGCGGGATCCACAGATACGCAGTATTTT	CATSRGSGLAGSTDTQYF
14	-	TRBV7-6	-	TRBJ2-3	TGTGCCAGCAGCTTAGTGTATGGCACAGATACGCAGTATTTT	CASSLVYGTDTQYF
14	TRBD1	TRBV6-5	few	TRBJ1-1	TGTGCCAGCAGGCGGGACAGGGTCGTACCTGAAGCTTTCTTT	CASRRDRVVPEAFF
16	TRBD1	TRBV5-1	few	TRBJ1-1	TGCGCCAGCAGCGACACCGGGACAGGGTATAACACTGAAGCTTTCTTT	CASSDTGTGYNTEAFF
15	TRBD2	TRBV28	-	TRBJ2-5	TGTGCCAGCAGGCGGGCGGGGGGGCTTCAAGAGACCCAGTACTTC	CASRRAGGLQETQYF
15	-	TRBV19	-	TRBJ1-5	TGTGCCAGTAGTATAGATTACAGGCGGAATCAGCCCCAGCATTTT	CASSIDYRRNQPQHF
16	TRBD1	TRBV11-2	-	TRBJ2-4	TGTGCCAGCAGCTCGCGACAGGGAATGGGCAAAAACATTCAGTACTTC	CASSSRQGMGKNIQYF
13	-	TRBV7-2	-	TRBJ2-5	TGTGCCAGCAGCTTAGCCCGTCAAGAGACCCAGTACTTC	CASSLARQETQYF
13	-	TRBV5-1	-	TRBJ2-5	TGCGCCAGCAGCTTGTTTACGGAAGAGACCCAGTACTTC	CASSLFTEETQYF
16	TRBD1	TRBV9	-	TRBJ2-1	TGTGCCAGCAGCGTAGGACGACAGGGGATCTACAATGAGCAGTTCTTC	CASSVGRQGIYNEQFF
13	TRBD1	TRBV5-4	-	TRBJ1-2	TGTGCCAGCAGCCCGGACAGGGGGGATGGCTACACCTTC	CASSPDRGDGYTF
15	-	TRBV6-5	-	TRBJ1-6	TGTGCCAGCAGTTTGGGGTTACAGGGACCCTCACCCCTCCACTTT	CASSLGLQGPSPLHF
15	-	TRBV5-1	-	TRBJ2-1	TGCGCCAGCAGTTTGGGGGCAGCGGGATACAATGAGCAGTTCTTC	CASSLGAAGYNEQFF
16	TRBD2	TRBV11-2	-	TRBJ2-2	TGTGCCAGCAGCTCTTGGACTAGCGGGAGACCCGGGGAGCTGTTTTTT	CASSSWTSGRPGELFF
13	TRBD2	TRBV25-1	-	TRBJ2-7	TGTGCCAGTCGGACTAGTATCTCCCACGAGCAGTACTTC	CASRTSISHEQYF
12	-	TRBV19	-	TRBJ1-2	TGTGCCAGTAATTCGGCTAACTATGGCTACACCTTC	CASNSANYGYTF
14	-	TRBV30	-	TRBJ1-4	TGTGCCTGGAGCCCCGAGGAACACGGAGAAAAACTGTTTTTT	CAWSPEEHGEKLFF
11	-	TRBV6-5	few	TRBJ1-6	TGTGCCAGCAGCAATAATTCACCCCTCCACTTT	CASSNNSPLHF
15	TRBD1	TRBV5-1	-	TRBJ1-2	TGCGCCAGCAGCGGTGGGACAGGTGGGCCCTATGGCTACACCTTC	CASSGGTGGPYGYTF
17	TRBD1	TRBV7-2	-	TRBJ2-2	TGTGCCAGCAGCTCAGACGGCAGGGGGTGGCGAGGCGGGGAGCTGTTTTTT	CASSSDGRGWRGGELFF
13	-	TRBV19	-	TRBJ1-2	TGTGCCAGTATTCCATCTGGGGGGTATGGCTACACCTTC	CASIPSGGYGYTF
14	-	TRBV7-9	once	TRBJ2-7	TGTGCCAGCAGCTTAACAGGTAGCTCCTACGAGCAGTACTTC	CASSLTGSSYEQYF
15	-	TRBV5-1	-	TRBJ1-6	TGCGCCAGCAGGGGCGTAACGGGATCCAATTCACCCCTCCACTTT	CASRGVTGSNSPLHF
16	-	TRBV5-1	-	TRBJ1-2	TGCGCCAGCAGCTTGAATGGGGCAGGGATCCTCTATGGCTACACCTTC	CASSLNGAGILYGYTF
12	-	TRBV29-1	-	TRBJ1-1	TGCAGCGTTAGTAACATGAACACTGAAGCTTTCTTT	CSVSNMNTEAFF
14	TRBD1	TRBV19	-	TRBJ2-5	TGTGCCAGTAGTCCCAGACAGGGACAAGAGACCCAGTACTTC	CASSPRQGQETQYF